The 28 T cell receptor beta chains in this list originate from one sample, sequenced in a study of CD8 T cells in ankylosing spondylitis. Overall study findings and caveats: Several highly homologous variants made up a TCR beta motif, and this motif appeared characteristic of ankylosing spondylitis blood.

TCRdb re-derived calls from the 5' RACE reads in MiXCR, one entry per CDR3 protein. Counted here are about 500,000 distinct CDR3 sequences, 5.3% occurring once; the ten biggest clones make up roughly 3.2%. No antigen has been identified for these receptors. Specimen: blood, either unsorted or a sorted T cell fraction (not recorded which). Receptors were obtained from a male donor with ankylosing spondylitis.

This clonotype occurred many times. The chain joins TRBV29-1 to TRBJ2-1; perhaps D is TRBD1 or TRBD2 (6 bases each). Germline lookup yields CDR1 SQVTM and CDR2 ANQGSEA. V was shortened by 4 bases and J by 3 bases, with 13 bases between the two germline ends. The CDR3 has 14 amino acids. The CDR3 sequence is CSVGGAGVYNEQFF. The DNA for the CDR3 is TGCAGCGTTGGGGGGGCGGGCGTCTACAATGAGCAGTTCTTC.

In this sample, this clonotype turned up many times. At one of its ends the junction is not consistent with the germline gene, which may arise from a read error. The chain employs TRBV7-7 and TRBJ2-6; 7 positions match TRBD1. The CDR3 has 15 amino acids. The germline V gene has CDR1 SSHAT and CDR2 FNYEAQ (reference sequence). CDR3 in DNA: TGTGCTAGCAGCCCAGGGACAGCTGGGGCCAACGTCCTGACTTTC. Translation: CASSPGTAGANVLTF.

This clonotype occurred many times. The chain carries TRBV20-1 and TRBJ1-5; tentative D call: TRBD1 (6 bases). V was cut by 3 bases and J by 2 bases, with 11 bases left in between. CDR1 is DFQATT and CDR2 is SNEGSKA in the germline V gene (reference sequence). This CDR3 has 14 amino acids. CDR3 nucleotides: TGCAGTGCTAGTAACGCAGGGGGCAATCAGCCCCAGCATTTT. It specifies CSASNAGGNQPQHF.

This clonotype was detected many times. This chain's CDR3 is CATSRSSGIPPEQFF. CDR3 nucleotides: TGTGCCACCAGCAGAAGTAGCGGAATACCCCCGGAGCAGTTCTTC. The genes are TRBV15 and TRBJ2-1; D may be TRBD2 (6 bases). Trimming stripped 2 bases from V and 10 bases from J, with 18 bases between. Germline CDR1 LNHNV, CDR2 YYDKDF (reference sequence). The CDR3 covers 15 residues.

This clonotype was recorded at least ten times. The genes are TRBV4-3 and TRBJ2-1, with TRBD2 identical over 9 bases. After removal of 1 base from V and 7 bases from J, the junction contained 8 bases not matched to a gene. Germline V CDR1 and CDR2: LGHNA, YSLEER. This CDR3 has 16 amino acids. The CDR3 sequence: CASSQGLAGGWNEQFF. CDR3 in DNA: TGCGCCAGCAGCCAAGGGCTCGCGGGGGGGTGGAATGAGCAGTTCTTC.

This clonotype has a count of ten or more. V usage is TRBV29-1 and J usage is TRBJ1-2; 8 positions agree with TRBD1. Germline assignment: CDR1 SQVTM and CDR2 ANQGSEA. V was pared by 6 bases and J by 7 bases, with 10 bases of the junction left unmatched. This CDR3 spans 13 amino acids. The CDR3: CSVKGQGIAGYTF. CDR3 DNA sequence: TGCAGCGTAAAAGGACAGGGAATTGCTGGCTACACCTTC.

This clonotype was counted at least ten times. The chain couples TRBV10-3 to TRBJ2-5; D possibly corresponds to TRBD2 (5 bases). The CDR3 loop spans 13 amino acids. V lost 0 bases to trimming and J lost 3 bases, with 5 bases between them. Germline V lookup: CDR1 ENHRY, CDR2 SYGVKD. In nucleotides, the CDR3 is TGTGCCATCAGTGAGTCGAGGGAAGAGACCCAGTACTTC. It translates to CAISESREETQYF.

This clonotype showed up many times. CDR3 in DNA: TGTGCCAGCAGCGACTGGGGGCCCAACTCTGGAAACACCATATATTTT. As protein: CASSDWGPNSGNTIYF. This chain connects TRBV7-2 to TRBJ1-3, with D maybe TRBD1 (6 bases). The germline gives CDR1 SGHTA, CDR2 FQGNSA. V shed 5 bases and J shed 0 bases, with 14 bases lying between them. CDR3 length: 16 residues. The variable domain in full, with the rest retrieved from reference TRBV7-2 and TRBJ1-3, is GAGVSQSPSNKVTEKGKDVELRCDPISGHTALYWYRQSLGQGLEFLIYFQGNSAPDKSGLPSDRFSAERTGGSVSTLTIQRTQQEDSAVYLCASSDWGPNSGNTIYFGEGSWLTVV.

Ten or more counts support this clonotype. This chain uses TRBV5-1 with TRBJ2-2; D call uncertain. V gave up 0 bases and J gave up 3 bases, with 6 bases separating them. The CDR3 spans 14 residues. Germline V gene sequence: CDR1 SGHRS, CDR2 YFSETQ. The DNA of the CDR3 is TGCGCCAGCAGCTTGGAACGGGACACCGGGGAGCTGTTTTTT. Protein sequence: CASSLERDTGELFF.

This clonotype was recorded at least ten times. The chain recombines TRBV12-3 or TRBV12-4 with TRBJ1-1; D is undetermined. V lost 5 bases to trimming and J lost 3 bases, with 13 bases between them. There are 14 residues in the CDR3. CDR3: CASSRDTFYTEAFF. The CDR3 coding sequence is TGTGCCAGCAGTCGAGACACCTTCTACACTGAAGCTTTCTTT.

This clonotype was seen repeatedly, ten times or more. The chain recombines TRBV5-5 with TRBJ1-1; 7 bases line up with TRBD1. J lost 4 bases, V lost 7 bases, and 7 bases had no gene match. Germline V gene data show CDR1 as SGHKS and CDR2 as YYEKEE (reference sequence). The CDR3 sequence is 13 residues long. CDR3 nucleotides: TGTGCCAGCGCCGGGAGGGGGCTCACTGAAGCTTTCTTT. It codes for CASAGRGLTEAFF.

This clonotype was seen ten or more times. V gene TRBV20-1 combines with J gene TRBJ2-3, with no clear D. Per the germline V gene, CDR1 is DFQATT and CDR2 is SNEGSKA (reference sequence). The length of the CDR3 is 12 residues. The V end was cut by 0 bases, the J end by 2 bases, with 3 bases between. Here the CDR3 DNA reads TGCAGTGCTAGAGATCCCACAGATACGCAGTATTTT. Protein: CSARDPTDTQYF.

This clonotype was counted a few times. The genes are TRBV14 and TRBJ2-3; D unresolved. The CDR3 has 15 residues. Deletions cut 5 bases from V and 4 bases from J, with 16 bases between. Germline CDR1 reads SGHDN; CDR2 reads FVKESK. CDR3 loop: CASSARFFLADTQYF. CDR3 DNA: TGTGCCAGCAGCGCGCGATTTTTTCTTGCAGATACGCAGTATTTT. The variable domain in full, with the rest retrieved from reference TRBV14 and TRBJ2-3, is EAGVTQFPSHSVIEKGQTVTLRCDPISGHDNLYWYRRVMGKEIKFLLHFVKESKQDESGMPNNRFLAERTGGTYSTLKVQPAELEDSGVYFCASSARFFLADTQYFGPGTRLTVL.

This clonotype was seen many times. The rearrangement joins TRBV27 to TRBJ1-4, with TRBD1 identical over 8 bases. Germline-derived CDR1 and CDR2 are MNHEY and SMNVEV (reference sequence). CDR3 size: 16 residues. The ends lost 5 bases at V and 10 bases at J; junction bases unmatched: 15. The CDR3 bases are TGTGCCAGCAGTCCGATAGGGCAGGGGGCCCCTGGAAAACTGTTTTTT. Protein product: CASSPIGQGAPGKLFF.

In this sample, this clonotype turned up many times. This rearrangement joins TRBV4-1 to TRBJ1-4, with D unresolved. Trimming took 3 bases from V and 5 from J, leaving 7 bases between them. This CDR3 region has 13 residues. The V gene's germline CDR1 is MGHRA and CDR2 YSYEKL. This CDR3 reads CASSQRENEKLFF. The CDR3 bases are TGCGCCAGCAGCCAGAGGGAAAATGAAAAACTGTTTTTT.

There are a few counts of this clonotype. This chain joins TRBV30 and TRBJ2-1, with 8 bases fitting TRBD1. CDR3 length equals 15 residues. Germline V lookup: CDR1 GTSNPN, CDR2 SVGIG (reference sequence). Trimming took 0 bases from V and 2 from J; bases not matched to a gene: 3. The CDR3 loop reads CAWSVPGGPYNEQFF. CDR3 sequence (DNA): TGTGCCTGGAGTGTACCAGGGGGCCCCTACAATGAGCAGTTCTTC.

There are many counts of this clonotype. The J gene is TRBJ1-5, the V gene TRBV5-1; D unclear. Trimming removed 0 bases at V and 5 bases at J, with 12 bases between. Germline-derived CDR1 and CDR2 are SGHRS and YFSETQ. This CDR3 spans 15 amino acids. The chain's CDR3 is CASSLGDTKHQPQHF. CDR3 DNA sequence: TGCGCCAGCAGCTTGGGAGACACCAAGCATCAGCCCCAGCATTTT.

This clonotype was counted ten times or more. The chain links TRBV9 to TRBJ2-2; D remains ambiguous. Trimming pared 4 bases from V and 4 bases from J, leaving 14 bases between. Germline CDR1 and CDR2: SGDLS and YYNGEE. The CDR3 runs 15 residues. The CDR3 is CASSRSGSLTGELFF. As DNA, the CDR3 is TGTGCCAGCAGCAGGTCCGGGTCCCTCACCGGGGAGCTGTTTTTT. Complete variable domain (other parts from reference TRBV9 and TRBJ2-2): DSGVTQTPKHLITATGQRVTLRCSPRSGDLSVYWYQQSLDQGLQFLIQYYNGEERAKGNILERFSAQQFPDLHSELNLSSLELGDSALYFCASSRSGSLTGELFFGEGSRLTVL.

This clonotype was observed at least ten times. The chain joins TRBV3-1 to TRBJ1-1, with 7 bases aligning to TRBD1. Losses at the gene ends were 1 base for V and 5 bases for J; bases not matched to a gene: 10. Germline V lookup: CDR1 LGHDT, CDR2 YNNKEL (reference sequence). The CDR3 length is 16 residues. The CDR3 is CASSQGVGRGQTEAFF. Written as DNA, the CDR3 is TGTGCCAGCAGCCAAGGAGTAGGGAGGGGGCAAACTGAAGCTTTCTTT. The variable domain in full, completed from reference TRBV3-1 and TRBJ1-1, reads DTAVSQTPKYLVTQMGNDKSIKCEQNLGHDTMYWYKQDSKKFLKIMFSYNNKELIINETVPNRFSPKSPDKAHLNLHINSLELGDSAVYFCASSQGVGRGQTEAFFGQGTRLTVV.

The table lists this clonotype with many counts. The rearrangement uses TRBV4-2 and TRBJ2-7, with D unclear. The germline gives CDR1 LGHNA, CDR2 YNFKEQ. The CDR3 spans 14 residues. Trimming cost V 1 base and J 2 bases, with 9 bases left between them. The chain's CDR3 is CASSQVVQTYEQYF. CDR3 nucleotides: TGTGCCAGCAGCCAAGTGGTACAGACCTACGAGCAGTACTTC.

Many counts were recorded for this clonotype. This chain connects TRBV4-3 to TRBJ1-1; no clear D. Trimming took 0 bases from V and 1 from J, leaving 12 bases between them. The CDR3 has 16 amino acids. Germline V gene sequence: CDR1 LGHNA, CDR2 YSLEER. CDR3 amino acids: CASSQDGVGGNTEAFF. The CDR3 nucleotides are TGCGCCAGCAGCCAAGATGGGGTCGGAGGGAACACTGAAGCTTTCTTT.

The table lists this clonotype with many counts. The rearrangement joins TRBV5-1 to TRBJ2-2; possibly TRBD1 for D (5 bases). V shed 0 bases and J shed 6 bases, with 9 bases lying between them. CDR1 SGHRS and CDR2 YFSETQ come from the germline V gene. CDR3 length: 14 amino acids. The CDR3 bases are TGCGCCAGCAGCTTGGAGGCAGGGCCCGGGGAGCTGTTTTTT. Translation gives CASSLEAGPGELFF.

V gene TRBV7-6 combines with J gene TRBJ2-1, with D possibly matching TRBD1 (6 bases). Trimming pared 2 bases from V and 1 base from J, leaving 9 bases between. The CDR3 is 15 amino acids. The germline gives CDR1 SGHVS, CDR2 FNYEAQ. The CDR3 DNA sequence: TGTGCCAGCAGCTTATGGGGGCAGTCCTACAATGAGCAGTTCTTC. This encodes CASSLWGQSYNEQFF.

This clonotype was seen ten or more times. This chain links TRBV4-3 with TRBJ2-1; 8 bases match TRBD2. CDR3 length: 18 amino acids. The V gene end was trimmed by 0 bases and the J gene end by 7 bases; junction bases not matched to a gene: 14. Per the germline V gene, CDR1 is LGHNA and CDR2 is YSLEER. CDR3 bases: TGCGCCAGCAGCCAAGATCTGAGTAGCGGGGCGCGATGGAATGAGCAGTTCTTC. It translates to CASSQDLSSGARWNEQFF.

This clonotype was found many times. This rearrangement joins TRBV20-1 to TRBJ2-4; D perhaps matches TRBD1 (6 bases). V was pared by 6 bases and J by 0 bases, with 12 bases between. There are 14 residues in the CDR3. Germline lookup yields CDR1 DFQATT and CDR2 SNEGSKA (reference sequence). CDR3 sequence: CSASDSPAKNIQYF. The CDR3 DNA sequence: TGCAGTGCCTCGGACAGCCCAGCCAAAAACATTCAGTACTTC.

This clonotype was recorded many times. The chain is built from TRBV5-1 and TRBJ1-1; no clear D gene. The CDR3 contains 15 residues. The V end lost 1 base, the J end lost 0 bases, and 10 bases lay between the germline ends. Germline assignment: CDR1 SGHRS and CDR2 YFSETQ. CDR3 bases: TGCGCCAGCAGCTTGCGTCCGGGAATGAACACTGAAGCTTTCTTT. Encoded protein: CASSLRPGMNTEAFF.

This clonotype has at least ten counts. The V call is TRBV10-3, the J call TRBJ2-7; 8 positions agree with TRBD2. The germline gives CDR1 ENHRY, CDR2 SYGVKD. The CDR3 contains 16 residues. After removal of 3 bases from V and 6 bases from J, the junction contained 13 bases not matched to a gene. CDR3 sequence reads: CAISDSQRELASEQYF. CDR3 sequence (DNA): TGTGCCATCAGTGACTCCCAGCGGGAGCTAGCGAGCGAGCAGTACTTC.

This clonotype was counted at least ten times. The CDR3 sequence is CASSPSSGGTDTQYF. CDR3 DNA sequence: TGTGCCAGCAGCCCGAGTAGCGGGGGCACAGATACGCAGTATTTT. This sequence joins TRBV9 and TRBJ2-3; 8 bases are shared with TRBD2. With 4 bases clipped from V and 1 base from J, the junction kept 5 bases outside the gene matches. Germline V gene data show CDR1 as SGDLS and CDR2 as YYNGEE. This CDR3 comprises 15 residues.